This entry lists 26 T cell receptor beta chains sequenced from one sample in a study of shared clonotypes between healthy human individuals (dated by TCRdb to the early 2020s). Libraries came from the immunoSEQ multiplex PCR assay. TCRdb took over this immuneACCESS table, retaining in-frame rearrangements with V and J assigned. Such tables are incomplete; in checked studies, under half of the missing clones stem from an unresolved V gene, and the remainder is unexplained. Recorded for this sample are about 1.9 million clones; 93% of them occurred a single time. The ten biggest clones cover roughly 1.7% of the sample. CD8 naive samples were CD45RO-negative cells positively selected for CCR7, giving a CD45RA+CCR7+ population that excluded TemRA cells. The sequencing input was naive CD8+ T cells from PBMCs. The cell subset or site label corresponds to: CD45RA+CCR7+. These receptors were collected from a man aged 18 to 29 in good health. Some clones in this sample may be carry-over from other donors' samples.

V is TRBV6-5 and J is TRBJ1-1; a possible D gene is TRBD1 (5 bases). The germline V gene has CDR1 MNHEY and CDR2 SVGAGI. The V gene lost 2 bases and the J gene lost 2 bases, with 12 bases spanning the gap. The CDR3 extends over 15 amino acids. The CDR3 loop reads CASSYVPRDNTEAFF. The DNA of the CDR3 is TGTGCCAGCAGTTACGTCCCCAGGGACAACACTGAAGCTTTCTTT.

The V and J genes are TRBV4-1 and TRBJ1-3; D not resolved. Germline loops: CDR1 MGHRA, CDR2 YSYEKL. This CDR3 has 15 amino acids. V was shortened by 0 bases and J by 0 bases, with 6 bases between the two germline ends. The CDR3 nucleotides are TGCGCCAGCAGCCAAGACGGAAACTCTGGAAACACCATATATTTT. It is translated as CASSQDGNSGNTIYF.

The rearrangement uses TRBV7-3 and TRBJ2-7; 9 positions agree with TRBD2. The CDR3 is made up of 15 amino acids. The V gene end was trimmed by 5 bases and the J gene end by 1 base; junction bases not matched to a gene: 6. CDR1 is SGHTA and CDR2 is FQGTGA in the germline V gene. The CDR3 here is CASSTFSGGSYEQYF. DNA of the CDR3: TGTGCCAGCAGCACCTTTAGCGGGGGATCCTACGAGCAGTACTTC.

This chain links TRBV6-1 with TRBJ2-1; no reliable D call. Germline V gene sequence: CDR1 MNHNS, CDR2 SASEGT. The CDR3 contains 13 residues. Between the trimmed V and J ends, which lost 4 bases and 4 bases, there was a span of 8 bases. For the CDR3, the DNA is TGTGCCAGCAGTGTCGGATTATACAATGAGCAGTTCTTC. Amino acid sequence: CASSVGLYNEQFF.

In its sample, this clone was seen once. The chain carries TRBV19 and TRBJ1-2, with a possible D match to TRBD1 (6 bases). The CDR3 covers 15 residues. Germline values: CDR1 LNHDA, CDR2 SQIVND (reference sequence). Trimming cost V 9 bases and J 5 bases, with 22 bases left between them. Here the CDR3 reads CASRNPRTVFYGYTF. The DNA for the CDR3 is TGTGCCAGCAGGAACCCTCGGACAGTTTTTTATGGCTACACCTTC.

This chain connects TRBV10-3 to TRBJ2-1; 11 positions match TRBD2. This CDR3 is built from 16 residues. Per germline, CDR1 ENHRY and CDR2 SYGVKD. V lost 1 base and J lost 6; bases outside the gene matches: 5. This CDR3 is CAISELRLAGPNEQFF. The CDR3 DNA reads TGTGCCATCAGTGAGTTGCGACTAGCGGGACCCAATGAGCAGTTCTTC.

In its sample, this clone was seen a few times. The rearrangement uses TRBV21-1 and TRBJ1-4. TRBV21-1 is noted as a pseudogene. This CDR3 has 10 residues. The CDR3 is CASTGGELFF. DNA of the CDR3: TGTGCCAGCACAGGAGGGGAACTGTTTTTT.

The chain uses TRBV27 and TRBJ1-4; D unresolved. CDR1 and CDR2 from the germline V gene are MNHEY and SMNVEV (reference sequence). V was clipped by 3 bases and J by 14 bases, with 19 bases between them. The CDR3 has 14 residues. This CDR3 is CASSFRDQGAQLFF. The CDR3 DNA is TGTGCCAGCAGTTTTCGAGACCAAGGCGCTCAGCTGTTTTTT.

The J gene is TRBJ2-7, the V gene TRBV29-1, with TRBD2 matching 7 bases. The V gene's germline CDR1 is SQVTM and CDR2 ANQGSEA. J lost 3 bases, V lost 4 bases, and 9 bases had no gene match. This CDR3 has 14 residues. The CDR3 region has the DNA TGCAGCGTTGTCCCCGGGACTAAAGACTACGAGCAGTACTTC. Its protein is CSVVPGTKDYEQYF.

The chain carries TRBV9 and TRBJ1-2; 7 nucleotides line up with TRBD1. Germline V gene sequence: CDR1 SGDLS, CDR2 YYNGEE. This CDR3 has 16 residues. With 0 bases clipped from V and 8 bases from J, the junction kept 13 bases outside the gene matches. The CDR3 sequence is CASSVGRDRAGLGYTF. CDR3 DNA sequence: TGTGCCAGCAGCGTAGGCCGAGACAGGGCGGGTCTGGGCTACACCTTC.

V and J are TRBV5-4 and TRBJ2-6; D assignment may be TRBD1 or TRBD2 (5 bases each). The CDR3 spans 17 residues. V was cut by 4 bases and J by 4 bases, with 18 bases left in between. Germline-derived CDR1 and CDR2 are SGHNT and YYREEE (reference sequence). The CDR3 loop reads CASSIPTRGTGANVLTF. CDR3 nucleotides: TGTGCCAGCAGCATTCCGACGAGAGGGACGGGGGCCAACGTCCTGACTTTC.

The chain is built from TRBV28 and TRBJ2-7; perhaps TRBD2 as D (5 bases). Deletions cut 9 bases from V and 5 bases from J, with 23 bases between. This CDR3 has 15 amino acids. In germline, CDR1 is MDHEN, CDR2 SYDVKM. The CDR3 DNA is TGTGCCAGTATAGCGTTTGGGATTACAGCTAACGAGCAGTACTTC. Translation: CASIAFGITANEQYF.

This rearrangement joins TRBV15 to TRBJ2-7; 12 positions match TRBD1. The V gene's germline CDR1 is LNHNV and CDR2 YYDKDF (reference sequence). The trim removed 5 bases at V and 2 bases at J, leaving 10 bases unmatched. CDR3 length: 17 residues. This CDR3 is CATSQHGGTGGPYEQYF. CDR3 coding DNA: TGTGCCACCAGCCAACATGGGGGGACAGGGGGCCCCTACGAGCAGTACTTC.

The rearrangement joins TRBV19 to TRBJ1-2; the D is unclear. Germline CDR1 and CDR2: LNHDA and SQIVND (reference sequence). This CDR3 comprises 14 residues. V lost 5 bases and J lost 8, with 18 bases in between. The CDR3 loop reads CASSGRPGLGGYTF. The CDR3 coding sequence is TGTGCCAGTAGTGGCCGTCCGGGCCTGGGGGGCTACACCTTC.

The chain employs TRBV7-2 and TRBJ2-7; D is perhaps TRBD2 (6 bases). The V gene's germline CDR1 is SGHTA and CDR2 FQGNSA. The CDR3 totals 15 residues. With 3 bases removed from V and 2 bases from J, the gap between germline ends came to 14 bases. The CDR3 DNA reads TGTGCCAGCAGCTTCGGGAGCGGATCCCCCTACGAGCAGTACTTC. As protein: CASSFGSGSPYEQYF.

The chain recombines TRBV9 with TRBJ2-1; 7 bases fit TRBD2. V dropped 0 bases and J dropped 7; count of bases not matched to a gene: 7. The CDR3 consists of 15 residues. The V gene's germline CDR1 is SGDLS and CDR2 YYNGEE. The DNA of the CDR3 is TGTGCCAGCAGCGTAGAGGCGGGAGATTCAAATGAGCAGTTCTTC. This encodes CASSVEAGDSNEQFF.

This rearrangement joins TRBV27 to TRBJ1-1, with a tentative D call TRBD1 (5 bases). CDR3 length equals 15 residues. CDR1 MNHEY and CDR2 SMNVEV come from the germline V gene (reference sequence). V dropped 2 bases and J dropped 4 bases, with 14 bases sitting between them. The CDR3 DNA reads as TGTGCCAGCAGTTTAGGGGGAGGGGTTGGCACTGAAGCTTTCTTT. As protein: CASSLGGGVGTEAFF.

The chain has TRBV2 and TRBJ2-1; 7 bases line up with TRBD2. CDR3 size: 16 residues. Germline CDR1 reads SNHLY; CDR2 reads FYNNEI. Trimming cost V 7 bases and J 0 bases; bases outside gene matches: 9. Here the CDR3 reads CASIPRDYPSYNEQFF. The CDR3 region has the DNA TGTGCCAGCATTCCCCGGGACTATCCCTCCTACAATGAGCAGTTCTTC.

The CDR3 reads CASSLPHGTGIKPSSSYEQYF. The CDR3 bases are TGTGCCAGCAGCTTACCCCACGGGACGGGAATAAAGCCTTCGAGCTCCTACGAGCAGTACTTC. The V call is TRBV7-6, the J call TRBJ2-7; D assignment may be TRBD1 or TRBD2 (5 bases each). This CDR3 region has 21 residues. CDR1 and CDR2 (germline): SGHVS, FNYEAQ. Trimming took off 2 bases at V and 0 bases at J, with 29 bases between the two ends.

The chain uses TRBV29-1 and TRBJ2-5; TRBD2 matches 12 bases. Germline CDR1 and CDR2: SQVTM and ANQGSEA. Trimming took 6 bases from V and 5 from J; bases not matched to a gene: 10. CDR3 length: 15 residues. This CDR3 is CSVASGTSGLETQYF. DNA for the CDR3: TGCAGCGTCGCCTCCGGGACTAGCGGGCTGGAGACCCAGTACTTC.

As DNA, the CDR3 is TGTGCCAGCAGCTTGGGCCCTAGCGGGAGGCTCGAGCAGTACTTC. Translation gives CASSLGPSGRLEQYF. The chain has TRBV5-5 and TRBJ2-7, with 11 bases matching TRBD2. CDR3 length: 15 amino acids. The V gene end was trimmed by 0 bases and the J gene end by 6 bases; junction bases not matched to a gene: 5. Per the germline V gene, CDR1 is SGHKS and CDR2 is YYEKEE (reference sequence). Full variable domain (missing parts from reference TRBV5-5 and TRBJ2-7): DAGVTQSPTHLIKTRGQQVTLRCSPISGHKSVSWYQQVLGQGPQFIFQYYEKEERGRGNFPDRFSARQFPNYSSELNVNALLLGDSALYLCASSLGPSGRLEQYFGPGTRLTVT.

The gene calls are TRBV5-1 and TRBJ2-7; D gene unclear. Germline loops: CDR1 SGHRS, CDR2 YFSETQ. V was clipped by 1 base and J by 2 bases, with 13 bases between them. The CDR3 is 15 residues long. The DNA of the CDR3 is TGCGCCAGCAGCTTGCACAGATCTGGTACCTACGAGCAGTACTTC. Translation gives CASSLHRSGTYEQYF.

This clone was seen only once. V gene TRBV4-3 combines with J gene TRBJ2-5; D is uncertain. The V gene lost 0 bases and the J gene lost 5 bases, with 13 bases spanning the gap. Germline CDR1 is LGHNA and CDR2 is YSLEER. CDR3 length: 15 amino acids. The CDR3 nucleotides are TGCGCCAGCAGCCAAGATTATGGGTATGGGGAGACCCAGTACTTC. This sequence encodes CASSQDYGYGETQYF.

The chain links TRBV15 to TRBJ2-3; unclear D gene. The germline gives CDR1 LNHNV, CDR2 YYDKDF (reference sequence). V was cut by 1 base and J by 2 bases, with 10 bases left in between. The CDR3 is made up of 15 amino acids. The CDR3 spells CATSRVQLYTDTQYF. The CDR3 DNA is TGTGCCACCAGCAGAGTACAGCTGTACACAGATACGCAGTATTTT.

The chain has TRBV7-2 and TRBJ2-2; a weak D match, TRBD2 (6 bases). Trimming shortened V by 5 bases and J by 5 bases, and 12 bases separated the two germline ends. Germline values: CDR1 SGHTA, CDR2 FQGNSA. This CDR3 is 14 amino acids long. CDR3 region: CASSIGLATGELFF. CDR3 in DNA: TGTGCCAGCAGCATAGGGCTAGCGACCGGGGAGCTGTTTTTT.

The V and J genes are TRBV10-2 and TRBJ2-7; tentative D call: TRBD2 (6 bases). V lost 6 bases and J 3 bases, leaving 15 bases between the germline ends. The CDR3 runs to 14 residues. Germline V gene sequence: CDR1 WSHSY, CDR2 SAAADI. DNA for the CDR3: TGCGCCAGCAGACCGCCAGCGGGCTTCTACGAGCAGTACTTC. It encodes CASRPPAGFYEQYF.